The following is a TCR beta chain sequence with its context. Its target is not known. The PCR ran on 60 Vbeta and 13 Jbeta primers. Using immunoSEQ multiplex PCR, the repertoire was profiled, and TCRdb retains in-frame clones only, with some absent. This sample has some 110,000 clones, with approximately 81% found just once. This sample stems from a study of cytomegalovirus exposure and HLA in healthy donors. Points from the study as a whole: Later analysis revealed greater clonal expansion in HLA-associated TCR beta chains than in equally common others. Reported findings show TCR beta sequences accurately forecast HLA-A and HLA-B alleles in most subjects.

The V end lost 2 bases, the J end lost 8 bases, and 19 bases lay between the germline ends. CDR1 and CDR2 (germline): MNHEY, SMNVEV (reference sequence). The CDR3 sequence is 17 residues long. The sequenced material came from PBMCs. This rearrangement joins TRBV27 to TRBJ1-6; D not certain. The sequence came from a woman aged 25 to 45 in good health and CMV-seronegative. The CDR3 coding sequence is TGTGCCAGCAGTTTAACGGCAGGTGGGCCCCCCCATTCACCCCTCCACTTT. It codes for CASSLTAGGPPHSPLHF.